This T cell receptor beta chain was recorded in a study of blood T cell repertoires in COVID-19. Overall study context: T cells, B-cell-depleted T cells, or PBMCs provided the cDNA or gDNA that served as material.

Authors' processing steps: Amplified reference gene primers provided the basis for estimating nucleated cell counts. Clones were sequenced by immunoSEQ multiplex PCR, and TCRdb holds only the in-frame ones, with some missing. V and J calls and clone size are given by that table; D and trimming were obtained from the DNA. Of about 65,000 clones in the sample, 75% to 85% were seen once. In germline, CDR1 is SGHAT, CDR2 FQNNGV. The CDR3 has 13 amino acids. V shed 5 bases, J shed 3 bases, and the junction held 2 bases outside the gene matches. The rearrangement uses TRBV11-2 and TRBJ1-2; 8 bases agree with TRBD1. The sequencing input was peripheral blood. The receptor was isolated from a man at least 80 years old with acute or convalescent COVID-19. CDR3 protein: CASSPDRDYGYTF. Written as DNA, the CDR3 is TGTGCCAGCAGCCCGGACAGGGACTATGGCTACACCTTC. Using reference TRBV11-2 and TRBJ1-2 for the parts outside the CDR3, the full variable domain is EAGVAQSPRYKIIEKRQSVAFWCNPISGHATLYWYQQILGQGPKLLIQFQNNGVVDDSQLPKDRFSAERLKGVDSTLKIQPAKLEDSAVYLCASSPDRDYGYTFGSGTRLTVV.